One and the same sample provided the 22 T cell receptor beta chains below, sequenced in a study of beta chain features in type 1 diabetes. General observations from the study: People with Type 1 diabetes carried modestly yet significantly shorter TCRB CDR3s in all four CD4+ subsets.

Expressed TCRB transcripts were sequenced, since all the RNA that had been isolated was reverse transcribed. Profiling relied on immunoSEQ multiplex PCR, and the TCRdb table lists in-frame clones only, not all of them. The sample yields over 300,000 clones, approximately 10% seen once. The antigens these receptors bind are not known. Specimen: central memory CD4+ T cells from blood. All receptors derive from a man younger than 40 with type 1 diabetes.

There are a few counts of this clone. Other DNA sequences in this specimen translate into the identical CDR3. V usage is TRBV9 and J usage is TRBJ2-2; D is undetermined. CDR1 is SGDLS and CDR2 is YYNGEE in the germline V gene. Trimming pared 0 bases from V and 5 bases from J, leaving 8 bases between. CDR3 size: 14 residues. CDR3 bases: TGTGCCAGCAGCGTAGGGGTCGGTACCGGGGAGCTGTTTTTT. It encodes CASSVGVGTGELFF. The full variable domain, rest sourced from reference TRBV9 and TRBJ2-2, is DSGVTQTPKHLITATGQRVTLRCSPRSGDLSVYWYQQSLDQGLQFLIQYYNGEERAKGNILERFSAQQFPDLHSELNLSSLELGDSALYFCASSVGVGTGELFFGEGSRLTVL.

There are a few counts of this clone. J is TRBJ1-4 and V is TRBV7-2; maybe TRBD1 (6 bases). V gave up 9 bases and J gave up 1 base, with 9 bases separating them. The CDR3 totals 13 residues. The germline V gene encodes CDR1 SGHTA and CDR2 FQGNSA. CDR3 amino acids: CASQDRTNEKLFF. The CDR3 bases are TGTGCCAGTCAGGACAGAACTAATGAAAAACTGTTTTTT. Combining the CDR3 with reference TRBV7-2 and TRBJ1-4 gives the whole variable domain GAGVSQSPSNKVTEKGKDVELRCDPISGHTALYWYRQSLGQGLEFLIYFQGNSAPDKSGLPSDRFSAERTGGSVSTLTIQRTQQEDSAVYLCASQDRTNEKLFFGSGTQLSVL.

This chain links TRBV7-9 with TRBJ2-3; TRBD2 matches at 7 bases. V lost 3 bases and J lost 3; bases outside the gene matches: 12. Germline values: CDR1 SEHNR, CDR2 FQNEAQ (reference sequence). The CDR3 covers 17 residues. CDR3: CASSFPIVGGVTDTQYF. CDR3 DNA sequence: TGTGCCAGCAGCTTCCCCATAGTGGGGGGGGTAACAGATACGCAGTATTTT.

The rearrangement links TRBV18 to TRBJ2-2; TRBD1 agrees at 8 bases. Germline lookup yields CDR1 KGHSH and CDR2 LQKENI. Trimming took 2 bases from V and 5 from J; bases not matched to a gene: 13. This CDR3 spans 18 amino acids. The CDR3 nucleotides are TGTGCCAGCTCACCAGGGACAGGTGGAATGGCGAGTACCGGGGAGCTGTTTTTT. Translation gives CASSPGTGGMASTGELFF.

The chain combines TRBV6-6 with TRBJ1-6, with 7 positions matching TRBD1. Germline CDR1 reads MNHNY; CDR2 reads SVGAGI (reference sequence). The CDR3 has 14 residues. The trim removed 5 bases at V and 8 bases at J, leaving 6 bases unmatched. The DNA of the CDR3 is TGTGCCAGCAGTCCACAGGGGTCCCATTCACCCCTCCACTTT. It encodes CASSPQGSHSPLHF.

This chain connects TRBV2 to TRBJ2-7; possible D gene TRBD2, 5 bases. V was cut by 11 bases and J by 3 bases, with 14 bases left in between. CDR1 SNHLY and CDR2 FYNNEI come from the germline V gene. The CDR3 consists of 12 residues. CDR3 residues: CAAGLVVYEQYF. Written as DNA, the CDR3 is TGTGCCGCAGGACTTGTAGTCTACGAGCAGTACTTC.

This clone came up a few times. CDR3 in DNA: TGCAGCGTTCAAGGGTACACCAGCACAGATACGCAGTATTTT. Encoded protein: CSVQGYTSTDTQYF. The genes are TRBV29-1 and TRBJ2-3; D unresolved. V was cut by 5 bases and J by 0 bases, with 12 bases left in between. CDR1 is SQVTM, CDR2 ANQGSEA, per germline. The CDR3 runs 14 residues.

J is TRBJ2-3 and V is TRBV2; D is undetermined. CDR1 and CDR2 from the germline V gene are SNHLY and FYNNEI. V shed 7 bases and J shed 4 bases, with 15 bases lying between them. The CDR3 has 14 amino acids. CDR3 sequence: CASNQDGWSDTQYF. CDR3 DNA sequence: TGTGCCAGCAATCAGGATGGTTGGTCAGATACGCAGTATTTT.

This clone was detected only a few times. CDR3: CASSVAQGGKSPLHF. The CDR3 DNA follows: TGTGCCAGCAGCGTAGCTCAGGGGGGTAAATCACCCCTCCACTTT. This sequence joins TRBV9 and TRBJ1-6; TRBD1 matches at 7 bases. Germline V lookup: CDR1 SGDLS, CDR2 YYNGEE. Losses at the gene ends were 0 bases for V and 10 bases for J; bases not matched to a gene: 7. This CDR3 region has 15 residues.

This clone was picked up a small number of times. The chain couples TRBV6-6 to TRBJ1-1; D gene unclear. Per germline, CDR1 MNHNY and CDR2 SVGAGI (reference sequence). Trimming removed 7 bases from V and 8 bases from J, with 14 bases in between. This CDR3 spans 12 amino acids. The CDR3 sequence is CASKIRLIEAFF. The CDR3 coding sequence is TGTGCCAGCAAGATAAGACTTATCGAAGCTTTCTTT.

Ten or more counts support this clone. The chain links TRBV7-9 to TRBJ1-5; D gene ambiguous. Trimming pared 1 base from V and 4 bases from J, leaving 5 bases between. Germline loops: CDR1 SEHNR, CDR2 FQNEAQ (reference sequence). The CDR3 is 13 amino acids. The CDR3 bases are TGTGCCAGCAGCTTAGACCATAATCAGCCCCAGCATTTT. Residues: CASSLDHNQPQHF. Drawing the rest from reference TRBV7-9 and TRBJ1-5, the complete variable domain is DTGVSQNPRHKITKRGQNVTFRCDPISEHNRLYWYRQTLGQGPEFLTYFQNEAQLEKSRLLSDRFSAERPKGSFSTLEIQRTEQGDSAMYLCASSLDHNQPQHFGDGTRLSIL.

There are a few counts of this clone. The chain is built from TRBV7-2 and TRBJ2-1; 8 bases line up with TRBD1. V gave up 5 bases and J gave up 5 bases; unmatched junction bases: 8. Germline V gives CDR1 SGHTA, CDR2 FQGNSA. The length of the CDR3 is 15 residues. This CDR3 is CASSRDRGYNNEQFF. The CDR3 DNA sequence: TGTGCCAGCAGCCGCGACAGGGGCTACAACAATGAGCAGTTCTTC.

J is TRBJ2-5 and V is TRBV6-5; TRBD2 is a possible D gene (5 bases). The length of the CDR3 is 14 residues. Germline V lookup: CDR1 MNHEY, CDR2 SVGAGI. V gave up 1 base and J gave up 3 bases, with 9 bases separating them. The chain's CDR3 is CASSYYGEEETQYF. CDR3 sequence (DNA): TGTGCCAGCAGTTACTACGGGGAAGAAGAGACCCAGTACTTC.

This chain connects TRBV10-3 to TRBJ2-3, with 10 bases lining up with TRBD2. Germline CDR1 reads ENHRY; CDR2 reads SYGVKD. Trimming took 10 bases from V and 4 from J; bases not matched to a gene: 5. The CDR3 runs to 13 residues. CDR3 loop: CATASGGADTQYF. The CDR3, as DNA: TGTGCCACCGCTAGCGGGGGCGCAGATACGCAGTATTTT.

The rearrangement joins TRBV5-4 to TRBJ2-3, with 16 nucleotides matching TRBD2. Germline trimming cut 4 bases from V and 2 bases from J; bases unmatched to any gene: 4. Germline assignment: CDR1 SGHNT and CDR2 YYREEE (reference sequence). This CDR3 has 17 residues. CDR3 bases: TGTGCCAGCAGCCCGGGGACTAGCGGGGGGGACACAGATACGCAGTATTTT. It specifies CASSPGTSGGDTDTQYF.

This clone turned up a few times. The V gene is TRBV2, the J gene TRBJ2-5, with D unclear. This CDR3 region has 15 residues. V was clipped by 3 bases and J by 5 bases, with 16 bases between them. The germline CDR1 and CDR2 sequences are SNHLY and FYNNEI. CDR3 DNA sequence: TGTGCCAGCAGTGATAGTGACTTGCAGGTTGAGACCCAGTACTTC. Translation: CASSDSDLQVETQYF. Full variable domain (rest looked up from reference TRBV2 and TRBJ2-5): EPEVTQTPSHQVTQMGQEVILRCVPISNHLYFYWYRQILGQKVEFLVSFYNNEISEKSEIFDDQFSVERPDGSNFTLKIRSTKLEDSAMYFCASSDSDLQVETQYFGPGTRLLVL.

A few counts support this clone. This chain uses TRBV7-2 with TRBJ2-1; unclear D gene. Between the trimmed V and J ends, which lost 1 base and 10 bases, there was a span of 5 bases. The CDR3 contains 11 residues. Germline V gives CDR1 SGHTA, CDR2 FQGNSA. The chain's CDR3 is CASSLVWEQFF. CDR3 in DNA: TGTGCCAGCAGCTTAGTCTGGGAGCAGTTCTTC.

Comment on this clone: This may come from a read error, since a much larger clone is one base off. V and J are TRBV7-6 and TRBJ2-3; D is ambiguous. CDR3 length: 12 amino acids. Germline V gene sequence: CDR1 SGHVS, CDR2 FNYEAQ. Trimming stripped 4 bases from V and 8 bases from J, with 10 bases between. DNA of the CDR3: TGTGCCAGCAGCTCACAATCGGCTACGCAGTATTTT. This translates into CASSSQSATQYF. Using reference TRBV7-6 and TRBJ2-3 for the parts outside the CDR3, the full variable domain is GAGVSQSPRYKVTKRGQDVALRCDPISGHVSLYWYRQALGQGPEFLTYFNYEAQQDKSGLPNDRFSAERPEGSISTLTIQRTEQRDSAMYRCASSSQSATQYFGPGTRLTVL.

This chain joins TRBV7-9 and TRBJ1-1; TRBD1 agrees at 12 bases. After removal of 1 base from V and 4 bases from J, the junction contained 7 bases not matched to a gene. This CDR3 is built from 17 residues. Germline loops: CDR1 SEHNR, CDR2 FQNEAQ (reference sequence). The CDR3 loop is CASSLGGDRGRRTEAFF. CDR3 DNA: TGTGCCAGCAGCTTAGGTGGGGACAGGGGGCGTCGCACTGAAGCTTTCTTT.

In this sample, this clone turned up many times. This chain joins TRBV10-3 and TRBJ2-3, with a weak D call TRBD2 (7 bases). Trimming took off 2 bases at V and 2 bases at J, with 11 bases between the two ends. In germline, CDR1 is ENHRY, CDR2 SYGVKD. This CDR3 contains 15 residues. CDR3 protein: CAISESGGATDTQYF. CDR3 nucleotide sequence: TGTGCCATCAGTGAGAGTGGGGGGGCCACAGATACGCAGTATTTT.

This clone was recorded at least ten times. This sequence joins TRBV7-2 and TRBJ2-7; 8 bases match TRBD2. Per germline, CDR1 SGHTA and CDR2 FQGNSA. Trimming removed 2 bases from V and 4 bases from J; junction bases left unmatched: 7. This CDR3 spans 15 amino acids. DNA of the CDR3: TGTGCCAGCAGCTTATCGGCTAGCGGGTTGTACGAGCAGTACTTC. It yields the protein CASSLSASGLYEQYF.

The chain is built from TRBV30 and TRBJ2-7; maybe TRBD1 (8 bases). The V gene's germline CDR1 is GTSNPN and CDR2 SVGIG (reference sequence). Trimming took off 5 bases at V and 2 bases at J, with 13 bases between the two ends. The CDR3 consists of 13 residues. The CDR3 coding sequence is TGTGCCTGGGGGGAGGGACAGGCCTACGAGCAGTACTTC. Protein: CAWGEGQAYEQYF.